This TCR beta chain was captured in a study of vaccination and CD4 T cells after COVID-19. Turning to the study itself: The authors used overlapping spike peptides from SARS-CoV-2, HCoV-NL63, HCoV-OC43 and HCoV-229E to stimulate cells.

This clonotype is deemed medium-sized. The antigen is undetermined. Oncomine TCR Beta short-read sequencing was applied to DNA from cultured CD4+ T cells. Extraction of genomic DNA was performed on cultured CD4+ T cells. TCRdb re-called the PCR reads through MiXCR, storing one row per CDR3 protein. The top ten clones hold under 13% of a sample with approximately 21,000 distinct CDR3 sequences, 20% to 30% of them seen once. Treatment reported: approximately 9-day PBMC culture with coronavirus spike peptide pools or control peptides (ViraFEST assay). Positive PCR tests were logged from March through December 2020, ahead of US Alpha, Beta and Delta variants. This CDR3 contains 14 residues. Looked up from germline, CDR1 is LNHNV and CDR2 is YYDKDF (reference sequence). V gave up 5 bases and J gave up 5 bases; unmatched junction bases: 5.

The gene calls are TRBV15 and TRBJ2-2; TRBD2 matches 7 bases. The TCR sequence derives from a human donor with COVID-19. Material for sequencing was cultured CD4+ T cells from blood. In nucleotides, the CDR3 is TGTGCCACCAGCGGGGGACTATGGACCGGGGAGCTGTTTTTT. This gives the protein CATSGGLWTGELFF.